This TCR beta chain was identified in a study of graft-versus-host responses after intestinal transplantation. Sequenced by immunoSEQ multiplex PCR; TCRdb stores in-frame clones only, minus some. The profile shows several thousand clones, 20% to 25% of them singletons. Responder cells labeled with CFSE (roughly 200,000) were co-plated with irradiated stimulator cells labeled with violet dye (roughly 200,000). Both CD3+CD4+ and CD3+CD8+ responders that were proliferating and CFSE-low underwent sorting after the reaction. The CDR3 runs to 13 residues. The germline CDR1 and CDR2 sequences are SGHVS and FQNEAQ. Trimming removed 4 bases from V and 7 bases from J; junction bases left unmatched: 6. Notes on the study in general: Early post-transplant declines in HvG were associated with peak levels of circulating GvH clones.

This rearrangement joins TRBV7-8 to TRBJ2-7; TRBD2 agrees at 8 bases. The sequences come from alloreactive CD4+ T cells from a mixed lymphocyte reaction culture, collected before transplantation. Subset of the sample: CFSE-low proliferating T cells sorted from approximately six-day pre-transplant mixed lymphocyte reaction (GvH or HvG direction). The TCR comes from a human patient who was an organ donor for intestinal transplantation. CDR3 coding DNA: TGTGCCAGCAGCTCCGGGACTAGAAGGGAGCAGTACTTC. Residues: CASSSGTRREQYF.